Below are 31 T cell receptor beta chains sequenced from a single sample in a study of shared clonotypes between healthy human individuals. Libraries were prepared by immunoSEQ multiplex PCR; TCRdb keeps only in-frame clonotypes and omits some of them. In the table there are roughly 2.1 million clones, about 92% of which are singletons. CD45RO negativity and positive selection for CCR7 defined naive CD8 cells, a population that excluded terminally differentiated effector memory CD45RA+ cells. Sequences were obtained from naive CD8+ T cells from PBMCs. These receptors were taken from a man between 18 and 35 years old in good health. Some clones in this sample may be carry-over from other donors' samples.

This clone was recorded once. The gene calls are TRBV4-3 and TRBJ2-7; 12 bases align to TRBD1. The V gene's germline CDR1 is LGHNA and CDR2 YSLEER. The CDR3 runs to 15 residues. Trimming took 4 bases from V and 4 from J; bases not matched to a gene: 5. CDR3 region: CASSPGTGGGYEQYF. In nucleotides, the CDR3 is TGCGCCAGCAGCCCCGGGACAGGGGGCGGATACGAGCAGTACTTC.

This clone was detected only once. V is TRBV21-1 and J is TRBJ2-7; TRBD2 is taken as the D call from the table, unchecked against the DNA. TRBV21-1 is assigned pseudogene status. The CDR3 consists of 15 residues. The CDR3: CASSKDAGAAYEQYF. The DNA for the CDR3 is TGTGCCAGCAGCAAAGACGCGGGAGCGGCGTACGAGCAGTACTTC.

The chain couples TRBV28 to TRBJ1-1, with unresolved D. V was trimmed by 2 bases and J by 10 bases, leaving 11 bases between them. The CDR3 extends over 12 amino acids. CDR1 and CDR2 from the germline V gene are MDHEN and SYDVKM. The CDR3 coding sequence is TGTGCCAGCAGTTTAGATCCCCGCGGAGCTTTCTTT. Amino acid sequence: CASSLDPRGAFF.

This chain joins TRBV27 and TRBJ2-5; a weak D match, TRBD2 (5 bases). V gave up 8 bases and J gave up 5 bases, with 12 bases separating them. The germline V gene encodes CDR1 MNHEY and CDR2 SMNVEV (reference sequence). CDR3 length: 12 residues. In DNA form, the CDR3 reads TGTGCCAGCGCTACCAGCGGCGAGACCCAGTACTTC. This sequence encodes CASATSGETQYF.

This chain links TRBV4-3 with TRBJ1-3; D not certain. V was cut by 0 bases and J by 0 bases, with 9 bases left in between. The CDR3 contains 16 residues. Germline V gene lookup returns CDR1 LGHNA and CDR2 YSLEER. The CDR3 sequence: CASSQDVAVSGNTIYF. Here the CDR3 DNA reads TGCGCCAGCAGCCAAGACGTCGCAGTCTCTGGAAACACCATATATTTT.

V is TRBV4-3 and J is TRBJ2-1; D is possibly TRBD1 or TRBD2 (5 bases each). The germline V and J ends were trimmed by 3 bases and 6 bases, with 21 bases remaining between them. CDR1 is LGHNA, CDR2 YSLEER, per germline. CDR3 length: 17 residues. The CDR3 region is CASSHGTTGPPPNEQFF. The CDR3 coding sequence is TGCGCCAGCAGCCATGGGACGACGGGCCCCCCGCCCAATGAGCAGTTCTTC.

The CDR3 sequence is CSVEGTGPPDEQFF. The CDR3 DNA sequence: TGCAGCGTTGAAGGGACAGGGCCCCCGGATGAGCAGTTCTTC. The V and J genes are TRBV29-1 and TRBJ2-1; 8 nucleotides line up with TRBD1. This CDR3 has 14 amino acids. The J segment lost 8 bases and the V segment lost 1 base, leaving 7 bases of the junction unmatched. Germline loops: CDR1 SQVTM, CDR2 ANQGSEA.

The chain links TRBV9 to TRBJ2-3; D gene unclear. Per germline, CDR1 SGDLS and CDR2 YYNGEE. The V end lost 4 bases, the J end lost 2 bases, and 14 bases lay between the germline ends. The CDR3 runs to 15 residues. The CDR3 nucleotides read TGTGCCAGCAGCCGTTCGCCTTCACCCACAGATACGCAGTATTTT. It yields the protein CASSRSPSPTDTQYF.

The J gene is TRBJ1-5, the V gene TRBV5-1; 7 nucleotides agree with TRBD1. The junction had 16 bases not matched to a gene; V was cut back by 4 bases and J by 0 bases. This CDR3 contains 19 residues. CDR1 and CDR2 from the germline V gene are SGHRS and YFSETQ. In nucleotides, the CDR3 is TGCGCCAGCAGCCGGGGTCGACAGGGTACACCCTATAGCAATCAGCCCCAGCATTTT. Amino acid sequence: CASSRGRQGTPYSNQPQHF.

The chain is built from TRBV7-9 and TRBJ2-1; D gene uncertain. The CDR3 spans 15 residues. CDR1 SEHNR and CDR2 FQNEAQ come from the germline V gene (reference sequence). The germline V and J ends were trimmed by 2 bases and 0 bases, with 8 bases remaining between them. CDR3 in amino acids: CASSLTPISYNEQFF. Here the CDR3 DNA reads TGTGCCAGCAGCTTAACACCGATCTCCTACAATGAGCAGTTCTTC.

The CDR3 protein is CAISEFLAGTSRQSYEQYF. The CDR3 DNA is TGTGCCATCAGTGAGTTCCTAGCGGGCACAAGTCGTCAATCCTACGAGCAGTACTTC. This chain links TRBV10-3 with TRBJ2-7, with TRBD2 matching over 8 bases. Unmatched junction bases numbered 15, after V lost 1 base and J lost 1 base. CDR1 is ENHRY and CDR2 is SYGVKD in the germline V gene. This CDR3 contains 19 residues.

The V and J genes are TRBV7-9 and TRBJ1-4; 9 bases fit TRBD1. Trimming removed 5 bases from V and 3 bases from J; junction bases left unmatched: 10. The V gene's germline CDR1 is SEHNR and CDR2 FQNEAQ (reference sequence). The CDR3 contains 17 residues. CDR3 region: CASSIPGQGLANEKLFF. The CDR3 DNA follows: TGTGCCAGCAGCATACCGGGACAGGGCCTAGCTAATGAAAAACTGTTTTTT.

CDR3 amino acids: CASSPAGSNEQFF. CDR3 bases: TGTGCCAGCAGCCCAGCGGGGAGCAATGAGCAGTTCTTC. The gene calls are TRBV7-2 and TRBJ2-1; TRBD2 agrees at 7 bases. The CDR3 runs 13 residues. V was pared by 5 bases and J by 6 bases, with 4 bases of the junction left unmatched. The germline V gene has CDR1 SGHTA and CDR2 FQGNSA.

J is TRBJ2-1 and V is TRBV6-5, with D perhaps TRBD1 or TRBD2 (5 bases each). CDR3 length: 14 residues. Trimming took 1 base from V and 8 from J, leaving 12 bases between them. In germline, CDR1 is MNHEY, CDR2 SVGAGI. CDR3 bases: TGTGCCAGCAGTTACTTGGGGGAGAACTATGAGCAGTTCTTC. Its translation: CASSYLGENYEQFF.

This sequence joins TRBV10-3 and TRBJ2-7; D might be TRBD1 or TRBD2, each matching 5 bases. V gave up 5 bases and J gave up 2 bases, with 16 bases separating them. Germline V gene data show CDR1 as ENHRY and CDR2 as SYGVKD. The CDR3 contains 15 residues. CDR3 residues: CAISWFRDGTYEQYF. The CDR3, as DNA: TGTGCCATCAGTTGGTTCCGGGACGGAACCTACGAGCAGTACTTC.

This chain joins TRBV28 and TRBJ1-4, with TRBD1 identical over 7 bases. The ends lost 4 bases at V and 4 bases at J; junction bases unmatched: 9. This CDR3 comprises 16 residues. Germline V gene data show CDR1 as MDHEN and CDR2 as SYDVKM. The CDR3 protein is CASSYGRGELNEKLFF. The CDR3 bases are TGTGCCAGCAGTTACGGCAGGGGGGAACTTAATGAAAAACTGTTTTTT. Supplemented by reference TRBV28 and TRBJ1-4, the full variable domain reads DVKVTQSSRYLVKRTGEKVFLECVQDMDHENMFWYRQDPGLGLRLIYFSYDVKMKEKGDIPEGYSVSREKKERFSLILESASTNQTSMYLCASSYGRGELNEKLFFGSGTQLSVL.

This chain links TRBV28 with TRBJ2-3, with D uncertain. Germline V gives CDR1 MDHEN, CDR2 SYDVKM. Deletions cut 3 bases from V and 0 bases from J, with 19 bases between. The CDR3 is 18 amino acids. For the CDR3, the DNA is TGTGCCAGCAGTTTGGTCCTGGACGTAGGTCAAAGCACAGATACGCAGTATTTT. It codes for CASSLVLDVGQSTDTQYF.

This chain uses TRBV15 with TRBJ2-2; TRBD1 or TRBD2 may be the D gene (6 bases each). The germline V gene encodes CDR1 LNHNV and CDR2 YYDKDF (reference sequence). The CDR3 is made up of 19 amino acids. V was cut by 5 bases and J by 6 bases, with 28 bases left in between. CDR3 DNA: TGTGCCACCAGCGCCCCGGAAAAGGGGGGCGGGTCTGCAGCCGGGGAGCTGTTTTTT. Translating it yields CATSAPEKGGGSAAGELFF. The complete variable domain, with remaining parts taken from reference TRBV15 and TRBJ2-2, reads DAMVIQNPRYQVTQFGKPVTLSCSQTLNHNVMYWYQQKSSQAPKLLFHYYDKDFNNEADTPDNFQSRRPNTSFCFLDIRSPGLGDTAMYLCATSAPEKGGGSAAGELFFGEGSRLTVL.

CDR3 loop: CASSAIGEEQYF. As DNA, the CDR3 is TGTGCCAGCAGCGCCATCGGGGAAGAGCAGTACTTC. The rearrangement uses TRBV13 and TRBJ2-7, with a weak D call TRBD2 (5 bases). Trimming took 5 bases from V and 7 from J, leaving 12 bases between them. The CDR3 covers 12 residues. Looked up from germline, CDR1 is PRHDT and CDR2 is FYEKMQ (reference sequence).

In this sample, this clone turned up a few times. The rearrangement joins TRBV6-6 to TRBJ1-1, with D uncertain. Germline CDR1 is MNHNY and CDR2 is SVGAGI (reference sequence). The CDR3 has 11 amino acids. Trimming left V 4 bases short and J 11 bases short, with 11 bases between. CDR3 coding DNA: TGTGCCAGCAGTTTTTCAAAAGCCGCTTTCTTT. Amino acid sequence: CASSFSKAAFF.

CDR3 coding DNA: TGTGCCAGCAGTGAAGCTGTCCGGCCCTACGAGCAGTACTTC. Its protein is CASSEAVRPYEQYF. V gene TRBV2 combines with J gene TRBJ2-7; D remains ambiguous. This CDR3 comprises 14 residues. The V end was cut by 0 bases, the J end by 2 bases, with 8 bases between. Germline V gene lookup returns CDR1 SNHLY and CDR2 FYNNEI. The entire variable domain, with the rest obtained from reference TRBV2 and TRBJ2-7, is as follows: EPEVTQTPSHQVTQMGQEVILRCVPISNHLYFYWYRQILGQKVEFLVSFYNNEISEKSEIFDDQFSVERPDGSNFTLKIRSTKLEDSAMYFCASSEAVRPYEQYFGPGTRLTVT.

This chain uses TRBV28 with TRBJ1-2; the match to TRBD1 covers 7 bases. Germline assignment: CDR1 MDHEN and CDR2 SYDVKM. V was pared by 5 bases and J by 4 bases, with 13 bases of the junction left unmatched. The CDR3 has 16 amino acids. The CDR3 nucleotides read TGTGCCAGCAGTGAGGTGACAGGGATGGCTGTCTATGGCTACACCTTC. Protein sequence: CASSEVTGMAVYGYTF.

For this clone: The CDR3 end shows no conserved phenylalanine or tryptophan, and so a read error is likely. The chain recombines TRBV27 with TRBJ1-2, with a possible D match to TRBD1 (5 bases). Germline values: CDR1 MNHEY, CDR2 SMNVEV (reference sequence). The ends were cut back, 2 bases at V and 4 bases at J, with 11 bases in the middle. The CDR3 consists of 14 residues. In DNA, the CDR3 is TGTGCCAGCAGTTTACTGTCTGGGGGCTATGGCTACACCCTC. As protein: CASSLLSGGYGYTL.

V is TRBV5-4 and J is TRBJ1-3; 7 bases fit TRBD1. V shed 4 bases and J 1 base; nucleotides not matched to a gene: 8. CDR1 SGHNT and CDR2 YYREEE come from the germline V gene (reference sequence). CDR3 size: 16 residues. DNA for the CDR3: TGTGCCAGCAGCCCGACCCAGACAGGGTCTGGAAACACCATATATTTT. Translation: CASSPTQTGSGNTIYF. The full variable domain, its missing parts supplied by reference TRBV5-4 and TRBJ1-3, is ETGVTQSPTHLIKTRGQQVTLRCSSQSGHNTVSWYQQALGQGPQFIFQYYREEENGRGNFPPRFSGLQFPNYSSELNVNALELDDSALYLCASSPTQTGSGNTIYFGEGSWLTVV.

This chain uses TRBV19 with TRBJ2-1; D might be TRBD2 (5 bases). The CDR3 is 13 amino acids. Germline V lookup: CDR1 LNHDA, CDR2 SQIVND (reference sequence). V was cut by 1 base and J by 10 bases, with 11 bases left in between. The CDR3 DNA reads TGTGCCAGTAGTATAGCCTCAAGACTAGAGCAGTTCTTC. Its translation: CASSIASRLEQFF.

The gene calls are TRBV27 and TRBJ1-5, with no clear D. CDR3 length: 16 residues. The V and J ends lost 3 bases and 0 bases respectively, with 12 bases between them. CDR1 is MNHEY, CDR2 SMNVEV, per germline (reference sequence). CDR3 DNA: TGTGCCAGCAGTTTTTATGGTCGATATAGCAATCAGCCCCAGCATTTT. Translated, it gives CASSFYGRYSNQPQHF.

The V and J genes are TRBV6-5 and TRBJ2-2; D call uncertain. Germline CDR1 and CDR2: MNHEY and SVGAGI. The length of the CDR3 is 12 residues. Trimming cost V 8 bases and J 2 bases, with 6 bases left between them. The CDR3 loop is CASGANTGELFF. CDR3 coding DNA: TGTGCCAGCGGAGCCAACACCGGGGAGCTGTTTTTT.

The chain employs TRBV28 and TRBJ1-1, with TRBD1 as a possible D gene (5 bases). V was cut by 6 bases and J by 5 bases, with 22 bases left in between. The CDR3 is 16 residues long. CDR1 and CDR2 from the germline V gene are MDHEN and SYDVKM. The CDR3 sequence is CASSRDIFEEGTEAFF. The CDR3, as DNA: TGTGCCAGCAGCAGGGATATTTTCGAGGAGGGGACTGAAGCTTTCTTT.

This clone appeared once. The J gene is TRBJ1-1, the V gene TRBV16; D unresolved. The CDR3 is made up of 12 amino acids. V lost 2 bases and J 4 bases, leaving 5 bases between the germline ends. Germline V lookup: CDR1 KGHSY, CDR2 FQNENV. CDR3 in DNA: TGTGCCAGCAGCCAAAGAAGCACTGAAGCTTTCTTT. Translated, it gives CASSQRSTEAFF. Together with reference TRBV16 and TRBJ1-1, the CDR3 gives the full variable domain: GEEVAQTPKHLVRGEGQKAKLYCAPIKGHSYVFWYQQVLKNEFKFLISFQNENVFDETGMPKERFSAKCLPNSPCSLEIQATKLEDSAVYFCASSQRSTEAFFGQGTRLTVV.

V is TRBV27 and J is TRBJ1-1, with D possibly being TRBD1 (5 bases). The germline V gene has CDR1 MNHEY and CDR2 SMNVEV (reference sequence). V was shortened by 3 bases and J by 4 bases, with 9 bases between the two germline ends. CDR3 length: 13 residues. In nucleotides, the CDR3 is TGTGCCAGCAGTTTGGTTGGGGGCACTGAAGCTTTCTTT. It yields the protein CASSLVGGTEAFF.

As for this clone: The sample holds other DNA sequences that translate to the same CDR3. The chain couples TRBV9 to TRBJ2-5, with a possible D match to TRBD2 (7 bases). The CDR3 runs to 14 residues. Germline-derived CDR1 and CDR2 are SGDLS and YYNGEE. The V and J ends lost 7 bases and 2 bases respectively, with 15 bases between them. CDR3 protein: CASSRGGVQETQYF. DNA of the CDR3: TGTGCCAGCTCACGAGGGGGGGTACAAGAGACCCAGTACTTC.